This T cell receptor beta chain appears in the sequencing data of a study of Graves' ophthalmopathy and Graves' hyperthyroidism. The wider study: Peripheral blood was collected at initial diagnosis, before any treatment. Study conclusions and caveats: An approximately 80% specificity and around 86% sensitivity were achieved by a 13-signature model that separated ophthalmopathy from stable hyperthyroidism. At just over 70% sensitivity and approximately 72% specificity, the model predicted progression of the ophthalmopathy.

Researchers took RNA transcripts and amplified TCR beta CDR3 regions from them. The first round was an RT-PCR with HTBI primers, and the second round was a multiplex PCR. A single record per CDR3 protein comes from TCRdb applying MiXCR to the multiplex PCR reads. The sample has hundreds of thousands of distinct CDR3 sequences, approximately 39% seen once. This clonotype occurred many times. The antigen remains unidentified. Germline loops: CDR1 SGHVS, CDR2 FQNEAQ. V was pared by 2 bases and J by 0 bases, with 10 bases between. This CDR3 spans 15 amino acids. The rearrangement joins TRBV7-8 to TRBJ2-5, with D hard to call. This TCR derives from an adult man with Graves' ophthalmopathy. The sequenced sample consisted of peripheral blood. The CDR3 region is CASSLNGGNQETQYF. The CDR3 coding sequence is TGTGCCAGCAGCTTAAACGGCGGAAACCAAGAGACCCAGTACTTC.